These 13 T cell receptor beta chains were all obtained from the same sample, sequenced in a study of control samples from healthy donors and cancer patients. Assay: immunoSEQ multiplex PCR; the TCRdb copy retains only in-frame clones and omits some. The table lists tens of thousands of clones, 75% to 85% of them singletons, with 9.5% to 13% in the top ten. Material for sequencing was blood. Receptors were obtained from a man aged 65 to 79 in good health.

V gene TRBV19 combines with J gene TRBJ2-2; maybe TRBD1 (6 bases). V was shortened by 5 bases and J by 5 bases, with 18 bases between the two germline ends. Per the germline V gene, CDR1 is LNHDA and CDR2 is SQIVND (reference sequence). The CDR3 has 16 amino acids. CDR3 sequence: CASSGRGSIRTGELFF. CDR3 bases: TGTGCCAGTAGTGGCAGGGGAAGTATAAGGACCGGGGAGCTGTTTTTT.

The chain combines TRBV30 with TRBJ1-1; D is unresolved. CDR1 is GTSNPN and CDR2 is SVGIG in the germline V gene (reference sequence). Trimming shortened V by 2 bases and J by 0 bases, and 7 bases separated the two germline ends. The CDR3 has 13 residues. Here the CDR3 DNA reads TGTGCCTGGAGTAGAGGTATGAACACTGAAGCTTTCTTT. Its protein product is CAWSRGMNTEAFF.

The chain joins TRBV5-4 to TRBJ1-2; 8 bases map to TRBD1. V was clipped by 3 bases and J by 4 bases; unmatched bases: 5. The CDR3 has 14 amino acids. The germline gives CDR1 SGHNT, CDR2 YYREEE (reference sequence). CDR3 in DNA: TGTGCCAGCAGCTCGGGACAGGACCTCTATGGCTACACCTTC. This translates into CASSSGQDLYGYTF.

The genes are TRBV2 and TRBJ1-1; tentative D call: TRBD1 (5 bases). This CDR3 region has 12 residues. V was clipped by 8 bases and J by 8 bases, with 15 bases between them. Looked up from germline, CDR1 is SNHLY and CDR2 is FYNNEI. CDR3: CASGVGHFEAFF. The CDR3 bases are TGTGCCAGCGGGGTTGGACACTTCGAAGCTTTCTTT.

V usage is TRBV19 and J usage is TRBJ2-5; D ambiguous. CDR3 length: 14 amino acids. Germline CDR1 LNHDA, CDR2 SQIVND (reference sequence). The V gene lost 0 bases and the J gene lost 2 bases, with 7 bases spanning the gap. CDR3: CASSIDPGQETQYF. The DNA of the CDR3 is TGTGCCAGTAGTATAGATCCAGGACAAGAGACCCAGTACTTC.

V is TRBV2 and J is TRBJ2-5, with D tentatively TRBD1 or TRBD2 (5 bases each). Germline values: CDR1 SNHLY, CDR2 FYNNEI. This CDR3 spans 13 amino acids. Trimming took off 7 bases at V and 6 bases at J, with 15 bases between the two ends. CDR3 protein: CASTLQPGQTQYF. For the CDR3, the DNA is TGTGCCAGCACCCTACAACCGGGGCAGACCCAGTACTTC.

The rearrangement uses TRBV19 and TRBJ1-4, with D possibly TRBD1 on 6 matching bases. The CDR3 is 14 residues long. V lost 5 bases to trimming and J lost 8 bases, with 15 bases between them. Germline V gives CDR1 LNHDA, CDR2 SQIVND (reference sequence). CDR3: CASSFPDRMEKLFF. DNA for the CDR3: TGTGCCAGTAGTTTTCCTGACAGGATGGAAAAACTGTTTTTT.

The table lists this clone with a count of one. The chain joins TRBV29-1 to TRBJ1-1; D might be TRBD1 (6 bases). Between the trimmed V and J ends, which lost 6 bases and 0 bases, there was a span of 17 bases. CDR1 SQVTM and CDR2 ANQGSEA come from the germline V gene. The length of the CDR3 is 15 residues. The chain's CDR3 is CSVVPFQGMNTEAFF. CDR3 coding DNA: TGCAGCGTCGTACCATTTCAGGGGATGAACACTGAAGCTTTCTTT.

This sequence joins TRBV11-3 and TRBJ2-1, with a tentative D call TRBD1 (6 bases). The CDR3 covers 15 residues. The V gene's germline CDR1 is SGHNT and CDR2 YENEEA. Deletions cut 4 bases from V and 9 bases from J, with 19 bases between. The CDR3 loop reads CASSWGQDISSEQFF. CDR3 nucleotides: TGTGCCAGCAGCTGGGGGCAGGATATTTCAAGTGAGCAGTTCTTC.

The chain combines TRBV10-3 with TRBJ1-1; D uncertain. The germline V gene encodes CDR1 ENHRY and CDR2 SYGVKD. Trimming took off 4 bases at V and 1 base at J, with 7 bases between the two ends. The length of the CDR3 is 13 residues. The CDR3 spells CAISVIENTEAFF. CDR3 DNA: TGTGCCATCAGTGTAATAGAGAACACTGAAGCTTTCTTT.

The chain carries TRBV2 and TRBJ1-4, with 8 bases fitting TRBD1. Germline CDR1 is SNHLY and CDR2 is FYNNEI. The V gene end was trimmed by 7 bases and the J gene end by 7 bases; junction bases not matched to a gene: 8. The CDR3 extends over 14 amino acids. The chain's CDR3 is CASNGQGAGEKLFF. For the CDR3, the DNA is TGTGCCAGCAACGGACAGGGCGCGGGTGAAAAACTGTTTTTT.

This clone was picked up one time. The chain couples TRBV10-3 to TRBJ1-2; D not certain. The CDR3 sequence is 15 residues long. Germline CDR1 reads ENHRY; CDR2 reads SYGVKD. Trimming pared 0 bases from V and 1 base from J, leaving 9 bases between. The CDR3 loop is CAISESSDSNYGYTF. In nucleotides, the CDR3 is TGTGCCATCAGTGAGTCGTCAGATAGTAACTATGGCTACACCTTC.

This chain joins TRBV4-1 and TRBJ2-1; 7 positions match TRBD2. J was trimmed by 5 bases and V by 0 bases; bases with no gene match: 7. Germline V gene data show CDR1 as MGHRA and CDR2 as YSYEKL. The CDR3 totals 16 residues. The CDR3 bases are TGCGCCAGCAGCCAAGATCCACGAGGGACTAACAATGAGCAGTTCTTC. Amino acids: CASSQDPRGTNNEQFF.